This T cell receptor (beta chain) comes out of a study of T cell changes during pregnancy in multiple sclerosis. In its sample, this clone was seen once. The junction differs from germline at one of its ends, possibly a read error. The CDR3 covers 13 residues. CDR1 is SGDLS, CDR2 YYNGEE, per germline. Here immunoSEQ multiplex PCR was the method, and the copy in TCRdb shows in-frame clones only, minus some. Of about 60,000 clones listed, almost 95% are singletons. The TCR sequence derives from a female donor with multiple sclerosis, enrolled in a pregnancy study. The chain links TRBV9 to TRBJ1-1; TRBD1 might be the D (5 bases). The source material was peripheral blood, sampled in the first trimester of pregnancy. The CDR3 region has the DNA TGTGCCAGCAGCCCTTTGGCGCAGGGCCAAACCTTTTTT. Protein: CASSPLAQGQTFF.